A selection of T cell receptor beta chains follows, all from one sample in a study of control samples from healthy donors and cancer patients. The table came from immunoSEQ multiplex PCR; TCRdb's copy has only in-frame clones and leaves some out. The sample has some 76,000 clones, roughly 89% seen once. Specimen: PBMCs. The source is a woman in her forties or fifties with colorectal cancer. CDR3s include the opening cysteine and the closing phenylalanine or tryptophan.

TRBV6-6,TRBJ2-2,CAAARGANTGELFF
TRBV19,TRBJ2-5,CASSPVAGGGETQYF
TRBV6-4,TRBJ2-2,CASRQQGANTGELFF
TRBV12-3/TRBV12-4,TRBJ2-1,CASSRHYEQFF
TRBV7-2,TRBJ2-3,CASSRTTDTQYF
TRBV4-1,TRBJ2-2,CASSRDTGELFF
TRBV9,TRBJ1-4,CASSYSAGDEKLFF
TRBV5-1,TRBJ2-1,CASSLATSSYNEQFF
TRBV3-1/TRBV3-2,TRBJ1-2,CASSIQGGNYGYTF
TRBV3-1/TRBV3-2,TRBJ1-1,CASSQYRENTEAFF
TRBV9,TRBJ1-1,CASSAGSNTEAFF
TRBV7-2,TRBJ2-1,CASSSTRFEQFF
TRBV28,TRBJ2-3,CASRTPGADTQYF
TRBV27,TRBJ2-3,CASSRLGGGGADTQYF
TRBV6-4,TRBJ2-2,CASGDTRGAVF
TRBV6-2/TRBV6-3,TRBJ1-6,CASSNNRDSYNSPLHF
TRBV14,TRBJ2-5,CASGKGGVLETQYF
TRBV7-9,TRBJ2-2,CASSPKPGPSMGGELFF
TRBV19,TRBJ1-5,CASSTGDQPQHF
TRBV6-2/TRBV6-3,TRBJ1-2,CASSTGPAGYTF
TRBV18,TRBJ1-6,CATGDTYNSPLHF
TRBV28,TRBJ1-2,CASSLPSGFEYGYTF
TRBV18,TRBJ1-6,CASSSQQGASSYNSPLHF
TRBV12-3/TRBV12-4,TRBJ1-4,CASSGTAGEKLFF
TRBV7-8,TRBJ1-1,CASSQSYEAFF
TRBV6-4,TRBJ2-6,CASSDTAGANVLTF
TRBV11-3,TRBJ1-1,CASSPTGGGNTEAFF